This T cell receptor (beta chain) was retrieved from a study of T cells in Graves' hyperthyroidism and ophthalmopathy. This clonotype was seen repeatedly, ten times or more. Its antigen is currently unknown. TCR beta CDR3 regions were amplified from RNA. First-round RT-PCR of the TCR CDR3 relied on the HTBI primer set. TCRdb recomputed calls from the multiplex PCR reads with MiXCR, one row per CDR3 protein. Here the sample spans hundreds of thousands of distinct CDR3 sequences, about 15% being singletons. Findings of the study overall: Expanded thyroid clonotypes (above 0.001) were mostly also found in blood.

Orbital computed tomography, thyroid ultrasound, serum thyroxine and TRAb, and clinical symptoms together informed the diagnoses. The length of the CDR3 is 16 residues. The V and J ends lost 5 bases and 2 bases, in that order; junction bases with no gene match: 8. Germline V lookup: CDR1 MDHEN, CDR2 SYDVKM. The rearrangement joins TRBV28 to TRBJ2-1, with TRBD1 matching 8 bases. The TCR comes from a woman aged 45 to 65 with Graves' ophthalmopathy. The sequenced material came from blood. CDR3 coding DNA: TGTGCCAGCAGTCTTAGACAGGGGAGGACCTACAATGAGCAGTTCTTC. Its translation is CASSLRQGRTYNEQFF.